The rows below give T cell receptor beta chains drawn from one sample of a study of patients and donors after allogeneic stem cell transplantation. TCRdb ran MiXCR on the RT-PCR reads and lists one entry per CDR3 protein. Found here are roughly 940,000 distinct CDR3 sequences, 15% to 20% of them singletons; the top ten hold roughly 6%. Sequencing used blood, either unsorted or a sorted T cell fraction (not recorded which). These receptors all stem from a human donor who was either an allogeneic HSCT recipient or a stem cell or donor lymphocyte infusion donor (not recorded which). It is not recorded whose cells these are; they may come from a transplant donor. The conserved cysteine and the conserved F or W are not part of the CDR3 here. For some rows the clone size is stated as once, few or many, or as a class when expanded; others skip it.

>TRBV11-2|14|few|TRBJ2-5
ASSLDPPGARETQY
>TRBV2|11|-|TRBJ2-7
ASSGWTGDEQY
>TRBV12-3/TRBV12-4|13|-|TRBJ2-1
ASRRDRGTYNEQF
>TRBV4-2|13|few|TRBJ2-3
ASSQEMLAHDTQY
>TRBV4-3|14|many|TRBJ2-1
ASSQDGRPRDNEQF
>TRBV19|13|-|TRBJ2-3
ASRRRESISDTQY
>TRBV25-1|13|few|TRBJ2-5
ASSEAGGEEETQY
>TRBV24-1|11|-|TRBJ1-1
ATSGTGQTGAF
>TRBV4-3|13|few|TRBJ1-2
ASSQDVGPSYGYT
>TRBV12-3/TRBV12-4|14|few|TRBJ1-5
ASSTNRGSKNQPQH
>TRBV5-1|11|few|TRBJ2-1
ASSLSGGLEQF
>TRBV5-1|15|-|TRBJ1-1
ASSLGGQGFVGTEAF
>TRBV4-1|11|-|TRBJ2-2
ASSQAGAGELF
>TRBV12-3/TRBV12-4|14|few|TRBJ2-4
ASSSLGGQGKNIQY
>TRBV2|12|few|TRBJ2-3
ASSEVSQTDTQY
>TRBV5-1|13|-|TRBJ2-3
ASSLETTSTDTQY
>TRBV2|12|-|TRBJ1-5
ASSGAGSRQPQH
>TRBV25-1|14|-|TRBJ2-3
ASSVVRTGWTDTQY
>TRBV5-1|12|few|TRBJ1-1
ASTRATANTEAF
>TRBV7-9|13|-|TRBJ2-7
ASSLNWRQDYEQY
>TRBV12-3/TRBV12-4|13|-|TRBJ2-4
ASSFGREPGNIQY
>TRBV4-1|9|few|TRBJ2-1
ASSQAMGKF
>TRBV7-8|14|-|TRBJ1-6
ASSQRTGGGNSPLH
>TRBV3-1|14|-|TRBJ2-1
ASSQLLAGGNNEQF
>TRBV6-4|13|few|TRBJ2-1
ASSDSAGGEDEQF
>TRBV11-2|11|few|TRBJ2-7
ASSEYYSDEQY
>TRBV24-1|8|many|TRBJ2-3
ATNTGTQY
>TRBV12-5|10|many|TRBJ1-2
ASGLGDYGYT
>TRBV12-3/TRBV12-4|14|-|TRBJ1-5
ASTHRRGVSNQPQH
>TRBV5-1|11|few|TRBJ2-7
ASSLVVGQVDH
>TRBV6-1|14|few|TRBJ1-6
ASSEQTVAYNSPLH
>TRBV4-1|14|-|TRBJ1-2
ASSQRSEAGGYGYT
>TRBV7-2|13|few|TRBJ1-2
ASSLDRNPNYGYT
>TRBV5-1|12|many|TRBJ2-5
ASSLRGRGETQY
>TRBV29-1|13|-|TRBJ2-3
SVGATSGGTDTQY
>TRBV11-3|12|-|TRBJ2-7
ASSFPEVSYEQY
>TRBV6-6|10|-|TRBJ2-7
ATRTSSYEQY
>TRBV20-1|14|-|TRBJ1-4
SAKGHLPPNSAKLF
>TRBV6-1|13|few|TRBJ1-5
ASRGTESSYQPQH
>TRBV2|11|-|TRBJ2-3
ASMSGRLGTQY
>TRBV3-1|12|many|TRBJ2-7
ASSQRTSSIEQY
>TRBV12-3/TRBV12-4|13|many|TRBJ2-7
ASSRTSGSSYEQY
>TRBV30|9|-|TRBJ1-6
AWSRASPLH
>TRBV5-1|14|-|TRBJ2-6
ASSGGQLSGANVLT
>TRBV7-9|15|few|TRBJ2-1
ASSLGGLAGTYNEQF
>TRBV11-2|12|many|TRBJ2-1
ASSLGKTSGSRF
>TRBV9|14|-|TRBJ2-6
ASSVVAPTGANVLT
>TRBV4-2|14|-|TRBJ2-3
ASSQGGLAGADTQY
>TRBV12-3/TRBV12-4|13|many|TRBJ2-7
ASSLGGTGAYEQY